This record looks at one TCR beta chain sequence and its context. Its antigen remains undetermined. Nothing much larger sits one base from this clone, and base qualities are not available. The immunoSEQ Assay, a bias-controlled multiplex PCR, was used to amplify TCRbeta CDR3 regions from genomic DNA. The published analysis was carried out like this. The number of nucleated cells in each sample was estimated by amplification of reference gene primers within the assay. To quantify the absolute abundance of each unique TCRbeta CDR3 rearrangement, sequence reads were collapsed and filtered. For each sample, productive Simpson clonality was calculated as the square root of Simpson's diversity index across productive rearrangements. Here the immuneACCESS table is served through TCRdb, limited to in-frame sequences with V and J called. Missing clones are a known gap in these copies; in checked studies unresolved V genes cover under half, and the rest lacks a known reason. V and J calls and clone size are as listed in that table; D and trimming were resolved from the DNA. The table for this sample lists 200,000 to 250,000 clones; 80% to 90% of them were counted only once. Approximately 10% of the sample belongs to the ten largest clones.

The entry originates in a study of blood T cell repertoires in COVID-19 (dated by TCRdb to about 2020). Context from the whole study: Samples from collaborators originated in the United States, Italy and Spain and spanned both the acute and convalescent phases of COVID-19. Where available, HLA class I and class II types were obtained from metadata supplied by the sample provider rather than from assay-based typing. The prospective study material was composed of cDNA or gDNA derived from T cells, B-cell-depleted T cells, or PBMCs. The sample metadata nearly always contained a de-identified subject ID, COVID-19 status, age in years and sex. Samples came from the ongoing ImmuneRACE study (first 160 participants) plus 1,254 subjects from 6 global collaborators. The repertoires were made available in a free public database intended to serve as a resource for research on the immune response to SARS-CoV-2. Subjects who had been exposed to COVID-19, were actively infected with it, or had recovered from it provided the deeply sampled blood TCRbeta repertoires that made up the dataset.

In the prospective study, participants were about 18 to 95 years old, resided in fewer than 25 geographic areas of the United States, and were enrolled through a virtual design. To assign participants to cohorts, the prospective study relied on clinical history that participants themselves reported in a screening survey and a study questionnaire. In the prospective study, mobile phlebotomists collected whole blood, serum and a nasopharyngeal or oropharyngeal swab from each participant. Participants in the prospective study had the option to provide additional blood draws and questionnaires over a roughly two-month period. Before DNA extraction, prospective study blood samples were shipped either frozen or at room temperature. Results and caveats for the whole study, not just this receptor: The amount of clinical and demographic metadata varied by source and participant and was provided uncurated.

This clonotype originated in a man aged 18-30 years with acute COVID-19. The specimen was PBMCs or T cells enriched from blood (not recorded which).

The CDR3 corresponds to CASSQPDRVGANVLTF. The DNA sequence reads TGTGCCAGCAGCCAACCTGACAGGGTGGGGGCCAACGTCCTGACTTTC. The chain links TRBV4-2 with TRBJ2-6; the junction holds 7 bases that match TRBD1. Trimming removed 2 bases from V and 4 bases from J; the gene matches leave 5 bases unexplained. CDR1 and CDR2 are read off the germline V gene as LGHNA and YNFKEQ. The CDR3 sequence holds 16 residues, the cysteine and phenylalanine included. CDR3 DNA only is kept here, 48 bases in frame from base 1.